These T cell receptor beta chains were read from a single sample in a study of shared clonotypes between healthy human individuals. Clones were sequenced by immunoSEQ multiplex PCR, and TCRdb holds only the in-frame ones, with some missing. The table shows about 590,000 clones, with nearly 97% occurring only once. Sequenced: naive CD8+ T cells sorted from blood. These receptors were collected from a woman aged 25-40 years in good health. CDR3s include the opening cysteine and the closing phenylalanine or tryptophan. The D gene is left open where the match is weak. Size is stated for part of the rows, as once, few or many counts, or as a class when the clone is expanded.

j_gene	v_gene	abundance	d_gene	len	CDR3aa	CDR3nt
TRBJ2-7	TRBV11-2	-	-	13	CATSEIQGYEQYF	TGTGCCACCTCGGAGATACAGGGATACGAGCAGTACTTC
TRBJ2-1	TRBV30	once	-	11	CAWSHSNEQFF	TGTGCCTGGAGTCATAGTAATGAGCAGTTCTTC
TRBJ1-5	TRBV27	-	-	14	CASRPTGSNQPQHF	TGTGCCAGCAGACCAACAGGGAGCAATCAGCCCCAGCATTTT
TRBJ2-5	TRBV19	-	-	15	CASSPSPGAQETQYF	TGTGCCAGTAGCCCCTCCCCAGGGGCCCAAGAGACCCAGTACTTC
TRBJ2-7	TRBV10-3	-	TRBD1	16	CAISESGQGVDYEQYF	TGTGCCATCAGTGAGTCAGGACAGGGGGTAGACTACGAGCAGTACTTC
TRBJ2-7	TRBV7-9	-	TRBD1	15	CASSPSDRVGNEQYF	TGTGCCAGCAGCCCCTCCGACAGGGTGGGAAACGAGCAGTACTTC
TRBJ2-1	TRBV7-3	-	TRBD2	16	CASSLIGSGGINEQFF	TGTGCCAGCAGCTTAATTGGTAGCGGGGGGATAAATGAGCAGTTCTTC
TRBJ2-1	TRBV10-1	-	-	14	CASSEGFPRNEQFF	TGCGCCAGCAGTGAGGGCTTTCCCCGCAATGAGCAGTTCTTC
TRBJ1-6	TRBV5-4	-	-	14	CASSRRDLQSPLHF	TGTGCCAGCAGCAGACGGGACTTACAATCACCCCTCCACTTT
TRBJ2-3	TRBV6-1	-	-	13	CASSEVGGDTQYF	TGTGCCAGCAGTGAAGTAGGGGGGGATACGCAGTATTTT
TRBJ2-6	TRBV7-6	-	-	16	CASSLARSSGANVLTF	TGTGCCAGCAGCTTAGCGAGAAGCTCTGGGGCCAACGTCCTGACTTTC
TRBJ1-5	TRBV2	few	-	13	CASSDRGEQPQHF	TGTGCCAGCAGTGACAGGGGCGAACAGCCCCAGCATTTT
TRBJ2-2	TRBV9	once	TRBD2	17	CASSEGTSGSDTGELFF	TGTGCCAGCAGCGAAGGGACTAGCGGGAGCGACACCGGGGAGCTGTTTTTT
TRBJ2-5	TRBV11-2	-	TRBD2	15	CASSLDGRVQETQYF	TGTGCCAGCAGCTTAGATGGGAGGGTTCAAGAGACCCAGTACTTC
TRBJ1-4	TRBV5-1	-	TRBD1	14	CASSGRDRDEKLFF	TGCGCCAGCAGCGGCCGGGACAGGGATGAAAAACTGTTTTTT
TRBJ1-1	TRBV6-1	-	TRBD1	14	CASSPTGANTEAFF	TGTGCCAGCAGTCCGACAGGGGCTAACACTGAAGCTTTCTTT
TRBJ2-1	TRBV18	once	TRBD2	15	CASSPGLAGHNEQFF	TGTGCCAGCTCTCCGGGACTAGCGGGCCACAATGAGCAGTTCTTC
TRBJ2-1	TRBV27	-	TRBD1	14	CASRGQSSYNEQFF	TGTGCCAGCAGGGGACAGAGCTCCTACAATGAGCAGTTCTTC
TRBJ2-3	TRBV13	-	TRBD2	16	CASSLGFSGIRDTQYF	TGTGCCAGCAGCTTAGGGTTTAGCGGGATTAGAGATACGCAGTATTTT
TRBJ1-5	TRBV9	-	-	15	CASSVDPKGVQPQHF	TGTGCCAGCAGCGTAGACCCAAAGGGGGTTCAGCCCCAGCATTTT
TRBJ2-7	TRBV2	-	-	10	CASSDNEQYF	TGTGCCAGCAGTGACAACGAGCAGTACTTC
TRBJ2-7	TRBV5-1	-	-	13	CASSPPGSYEQYF	TGCGCCAGCAGCCCCCCAGGGTCCTACGAGCAGTACTTC
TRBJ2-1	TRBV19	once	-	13	CASSPSDWNEQFF	TGTGCCAGTAGCCCCTCGGATTGGAATGAGCAGTTCTTC
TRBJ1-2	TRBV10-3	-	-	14	CAISGGHSDYGYTF	TGTGCCATCAGTGGAGGACACAGCGACTATGGCTACACCTTC
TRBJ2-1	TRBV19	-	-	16	CASSIDYGSTYNEQFF	TGTGCCAGTAGTATAGATTACGGGAGCACCTACAATGAGCAGTTCTTC
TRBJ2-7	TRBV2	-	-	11	CARDIVGEQYF	TGTGCCAGAGATATAGTCGGCGAGCAGTACTTC
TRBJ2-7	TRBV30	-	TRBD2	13	CAWSVLSGGEQYF	TGTGCCTGGAGTGTCCTAAGCGGGGGCGAGCAGTACTTC
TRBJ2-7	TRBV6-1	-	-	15	CASSEAEHRIYEQYF	TGTGCCAGCAGTGAAGCCGAGCATAGAATCTACGAGCAGTACTTC
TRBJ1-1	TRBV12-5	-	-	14	CASGRTDFHTEAFF	TGTGCTAGTGGGCGGACAGACTTTCACACTGAAGCTTTCTTT
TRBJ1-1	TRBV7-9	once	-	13	CASSLGEIAEAFF	TGTGCCAGCAGCTTAGGCGAGATAGCGGAGGCTTTCTTT
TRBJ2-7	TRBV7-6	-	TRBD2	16	CASSLVVGGRAHEQYF	TGTGCCAGCAGCTTAGTCGTTGGCGGGAGGGCCCACGAGCAGTACTTC
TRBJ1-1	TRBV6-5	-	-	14	CASSYGTRGTEAFF	TGTGCCAGCAGTTACGGGACCCGGGGGACTGAAGCTTTCTTT
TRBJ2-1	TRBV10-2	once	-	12	CASSEGPDEQFF	TGCGCCAGCAGTGAGGGACCTGACGAGCAGTTCTTC
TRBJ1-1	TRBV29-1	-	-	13	CSVTSGQKVEAFF	TGCAGCGTGACTTCGGGTCAGAAAGTTGAAGCTTTCTTT
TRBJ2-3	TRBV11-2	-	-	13	CASSTPNTDTQYF	TGTGCCAGCAGCACCCCGAACACAGATACGCAGTATTTT
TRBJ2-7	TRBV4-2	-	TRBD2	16	CASSQDLAGPSYEQYF	TGTGCCAGCAGCCAAGATCTAGCGGGGCCCTCCTACGAGCAGTACTTC
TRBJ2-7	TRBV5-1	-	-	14	CASSHMGGNYEQYF	TGCGCCAGCTCGCACATGGGTGGTAACTACGAGCAGTACTTC
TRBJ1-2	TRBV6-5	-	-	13	CASSYYRVYGYTF	TGTGCCAGCAGTTATTACAGGGTCTATGGCTACACCTTC
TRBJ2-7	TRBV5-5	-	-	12	CASSLEGWEQYF	TGTGCCAGCAGCTTGGAGGGGTGGGAGCAGTACTTC
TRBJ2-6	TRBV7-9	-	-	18	CASSPETLTRSGANVLTF	TGTGCCAGCAGCCCCGAGACACTCACGCGCTCTGGGGCCAACGTCCTGACTTTC
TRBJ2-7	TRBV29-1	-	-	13	CSVGEGLTYEQYF	TGCAGCGTTGGTGAGGGATTGACCTACGAGCAGTACTTC
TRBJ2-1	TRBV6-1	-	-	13	CASSEESYNEQFF	TGTGCCAGCAGTGAAGAGAGCTACAATGAGCAGTTCTTC
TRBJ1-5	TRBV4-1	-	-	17	CASSQERAGYSNQPQHF	TGCGCCAGCAGCCAAGAGCGGGCCGGGTATAGCAATCAGCCCCAGCATTTT
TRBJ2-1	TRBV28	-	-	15	CASRADRSYYNEQFF	TGTGCCAGCAGGGCTGACAGGTCCTACTACAATGAGCAGTTCTTC
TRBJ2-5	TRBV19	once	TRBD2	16	CASSISLAGPQETQYF	TGTGCCAGTAGTATCTCACTAGCGGGACCCCAAGAGACCCAGTACTTC
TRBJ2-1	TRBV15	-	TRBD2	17	CATSSDLGTSEYNEQFF	TGTGCCACCAGCAGTGATCTGGGGACTAGCGAATACAATGAGCAGTTCTTC
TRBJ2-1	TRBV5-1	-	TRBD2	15	CASRWTSGSTGEQFF	TGCGCCAGCAGGTGGACTAGCGGGAGTACGGGTGAGCAGTTCTTC
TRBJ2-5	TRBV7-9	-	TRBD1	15	CASSSKWDSQETQYF	TGTGCCAGCAGCTCTAAGTGGGACAGCCAAGAGACCCAGTACTTC
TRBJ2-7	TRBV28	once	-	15	CASSLFQMAAYEQYF	TGTGCCAGCAGTTTATTCCAGATGGCTGCCTACGAGCAGTACTTC
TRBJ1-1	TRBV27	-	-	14	CASSLGGASSEAFF	TGTGCCAGCAGTTTAGGGGGCGCGTCGTCTGAAGCTTTCTTT
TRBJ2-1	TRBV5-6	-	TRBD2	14	CASNRLAGDNEQFF	TGTGCCAGCAACCGACTAGCGGGAGATAATGAGCAGTTCTTC